Listed here is a single T cell receptor (beta chain). The antigen remains undetermined. The data were obtained in a study of T cell responses to AZD1222 COVID-19 vaccine. CDR1 is MNHEY and CDR2 is SMNVEV in the germline V gene (reference sequence). The V segment lost 8 bases and the J segment 6 bases; nucleotides outside the gene matches: 15. The CDR3 loop spans 17 amino acids. Study results and limitations: The donors showed a predominance of white British ancestry and of females, with possible underestimation of clonal diversity.

Libraries were prepared by immunoSEQ multiplex PCR; TCRdb keeps only in-frame clonotypes and omits some of them. The repertoire includes about 130,000 clones, around 85% of them detected once, and more than 7.5% sits in the top ten. This material consisted of peripheral blood, taken 28 days after the second dose of the MenACWY control vaccine. The receptor's source is an adult who received the MenACWY meningococcal vaccine as a control. The chain is built from TRBV27 and TRBJ2-3; 12 nucleotides align to TRBD2. The CDR3 loop reads CASRTLLAGGIKDTQYF. In DNA, the CDR3 is TGTGCCAGCCGGACCTTACTAGCGGGGGGTATCAAGGATACGCAGTATTTT.